These 25 T cell receptor beta chains share one sample of origin, sequenced in a study of T cells in Graves' hyperthyroidism and ophthalmopathy. TCR beta CDR3 sequences were amplified from RNA transcripts. RT-PCR in the first round (using the HTBI primer set) targeted the TCR CDR3. TCRdb called the multiplex PCR reads again in MiXCR, with one record for every CDR3 protein. The table has over 300,000 distinct CDR3 sequences, roughly 15% seen once. The sample taken for sequencing was blood. Every receptor here comes from a woman in her thirties or forties with Graves' ophthalmopathy.

The sample holds many counts of this clonotype. The V call is TRBV10-2, the J call TRBJ2-5; D is ambiguous. Deletions cut 4 bases from V and 5 bases from J, with 8 bases between. This CDR3 has 12 residues. Germline loops: CDR1 WSHSY, CDR2 SAAADI. The CDR3 loop reads CASSVNGETQYF. The CDR3 bases are TGCGCCAGCAGTGTAAATGGGGAGACCCAGTACTTC.

This chain connects TRBV7-2 to TRBJ2-4, with D maybe TRBD1 (5 bases). Germline loops: CDR1 SGHTA, CDR2 FQGNSA. Trimming left V 1 base short and J 2 bases short, with 12 bases between. There are 16 residues in the CDR3. CDR3 loop: CASSLGLGVTKNIQYF. The CDR3 DNA follows: TGTGCCAGCAGCTTAGGTTTAGGGGTCACCAAAAACATTCAGTACTTC.

In this sample, this clonotype turned up many times. The chain has TRBV28 and TRBJ2-3, with TRBD2 matching 10 bases. The CDR3 is 16 residues long. The V gene's germline CDR1 is MDHEN and CDR2 SYDVKM. After removal of 3 bases from V and 5 bases from J, the junction contained 8 bases not matched to a gene. This CDR3 is CASSFGLAGVVDTQYF. CDR3 nucleotides: TGTGCCAGCAGTTTCGGCCTAGCGGGAGTGGTAGATACGCAGTATTTT. The full variable domain, with the rest looked up from reference TRBV28 and TRBJ2-3, is DVKVTQSSRYLVKRTGEKVFLECVQDMDHENMFWYRQDPGLGLRLIYFSYDVKMKEKGDIPEGYSVSREKKERFSLILESASTNQTSMYLCASSFGLAGVVDTQYFGPGTRLTVL.

This clonotype was seen many times. V usage is TRBV27 and J usage is TRBJ1-1; 7 bases align to TRBD1. Germline values: CDR1 MNHEY, CDR2 SMNVEV (reference sequence). Unmatched junction bases numbered 13, after V lost 2 bases and J lost 1 base. The CDR3 consists of 18 residues. In nucleotides, the CDR3 is TGTGCCAGCAGTTTACCCCGGACCCCCCGACAGGGGAACACTGAAGCTTTCTTT. Protein product: CASSLPRTPRQGNTEAFF.

This clonotype has ten or more counts. This rearrangement joins TRBV2 to TRBJ2-3; 7 nucleotides match TRBD2. The CDR3 length is 15 residues. CDR1 and CDR2 from the germline V gene are SNHLY and FYNNEI. V gave up 4 bases and J gave up 0 bases; unmatched junction bases: 4. CDR3: CASSVTSASTDTQYF. The DNA for the CDR3 is TGTGCCAGCAGTGTCACTAGCGCTAGCACAGATACGCAGTATTTT.

In this sample, this clonotype turned up many times. The chain couples TRBV20-1 to TRBJ2-1, with D maybe TRBD1 (6 bases). The CDR3 runs to 15 residues. V was pared by 0 bases and J by 4 bases, with 13 bases between. CDR1 DFQATT and CDR2 SNEGSKA come from the germline V gene (reference sequence). Here the CDR3 reads CSARDRTVPYNEQFF. In nucleotides, the CDR3 is TGCAGTGCTAGAGATAGGACAGTTCCTTACAATGAGCAGTTCTTC.

The sample holds many counts of this clonotype. The chain recombines TRBV6-1 with TRBJ2-1; D is unresolved. This CDR3 is built from 14 residues. The ends were cut back, 5 bases at V and 4 bases at J, with 12 bases in the middle. Germline-derived CDR1 and CDR2 are MNHNS and SASEGT. The CDR3: CASSYLGTYNEQFF. The CDR3 DNA is TGTGCCAGCAGTTATTTGGGAACTTACAATGAGCAGTTCTTC.

This clonotype came up a few times. An end of the junction does not agree with germline; a read error may underlie this. The chain joins TRBV5-1 to TRBJ1-1, with D possibly TRBD1 on 5 matching bases. The CDR3 extends over 13 amino acids. Germline lookup yields CDR1 SGHRS and CDR2 YFSETQ. CDR3 bases: TGCGCCAGCAGGTTGGGGCTAAACACTGAAGCTTTCTTT. Amino acid sequence: CASRLGLNTEAFF. The full variable domain, with the rest looked up from reference TRBV5-1 and TRBJ1-1, is KAGVTQTPRYLIKTRGQQVTLSCSPISGHRSVSWYQQTPGQGLQFLFEYFSETQRNKGNFPGRFSGRQFSNSRSEMNVSTLELGDSALYLCASRLGLNTEAFFGQGTRLTVV.

This clonotype was found many times. This sequence joins TRBV15 and TRBJ2-2; D ambiguous. CDR1 is LNHNV and CDR2 is YYDKDF in the germline V gene (reference sequence). This CDR3 has 15 amino acids. Trimming removed 0 bases from V and 1 base from J, with 6 bases in between. CDR3 protein: CATSRDKGNTGELFF. For the CDR3, the DNA is TGTGCCACCAGCAGAGATAAGGGGAACACCGGGGAGCTGTTTTTT.

There are many counts of this clonotype. The rearrangement links TRBV7-9 to TRBJ2-3; perhaps TRBD1 as D (5 bases). Germline lookup yields CDR1 SEHNR and CDR2 FQNEAQ (reference sequence). The length of the CDR3 is 14 residues. Trimming removed 3 bases from V and 2 bases from J, with 9 bases in between. This chain's CDR3 is CASSFRQPTDTQYF. DNA of the CDR3: TGTGCCAGCAGCTTCAGACAGCCCACAGATACGCAGTATTTT.

Many counts were recorded for this clonotype. V gene TRBV29-1 combines with J gene TRBJ2-1; the match to TRBD1 covers 7 bases. The V gene end was trimmed by 6 bases and the J gene end by 5 bases; junction bases not matched to a gene: 7. The CDR3 length is 13 residues. CDR1 and CDR2 (germline): SQVTM, ANQGSEA. This chain's CDR3 is CSVRGQSDNEQFF. DNA of the CDR3: TGCAGCGTGAGGGGACAGAGTGACAATGAGCAGTTCTTC.

This clonotype was seen many times. The chain recombines TRBV20-1 with TRBJ1-5, with 8 bases aligning to TRBD1. With V trimmed by 6 bases and J by 0 bases, 10 bases remained unmatched. The CDR3 has 16 amino acids. Looked up from germline, CDR1 is DFQATT and CDR2 is SNEGSKA (reference sequence). In DNA, the CDR3 is TGCAGTGCGCAAGACAGGGGAAGGGGTAGCAATCAGCCCCAGCATTTT. Its translation is CSAQDRGRGSNQPQHF.

The rearrangement uses TRBV2 and TRBJ2-1, with 14 bases matching TRBD2. Germline-derived CDR1 and CDR2 are SNHLY and FYNNEI. V shed 6 bases and J 8 bases; nucleotides not matched to a gene: 9. The CDR3 totals 16 residues. The CDR3: CASSYGTSGSGYEQFF. The CDR3 DNA sequence: TGTGCCAGCAGCTATGGGACTAGCGGGAGCGGATATGAGCAGTTCTTC.

The table lists this clonotype with many counts. This chain connects TRBV7-9 to TRBJ2-1; perhaps TRBD1 as D (6 bases). CDR1 and CDR2 (germline): SEHNR, FQNEAQ (reference sequence). Between the trimmed V and J ends, which lost 5 bases and 8 bases, there was a span of 22 bases. The CDR3 covers 16 residues. The CDR3: CASSPEGWGRRHEQFF. The CDR3 coding sequence is TGTGCCAGCAGCCCCGAGGGATGGGGGCGCAGGCATGAGCAGTTCTTC.

In this sample, this clonotype turned up many times. The chain employs TRBV2 and TRBJ2-1; 10 nucleotides match TRBD2. The CDR3 runs to 17 residues. Germline values: CDR1 SNHLY, CDR2 FYNNEI. V was pared by 5 bases and J by 10 bases, with 17 bases of the junction left unmatched. Here the CDR3 reads CASSTLEGSGRAREQFF. The CDR3 DNA reads as TGTGCCAGCAGTACCCTCGAGGGGAGCGGGAGGGCCAGGGAGCAGTTCTTC.

This clonotype came up many times. The chain carries TRBV9 and TRBJ1-1; 7 nucleotides agree with TRBD1. CDR3 length equals 16 residues. The germline V gene encodes CDR1 SGDLS and CDR2 YYNGEE. J was trimmed by 0 bases and V by 3 bases; bases with no gene match: 8. CDR3 loop: CASSDRAGQMNTEAFF. CDR3 bases: TGTGCCAGCAGCGATCGCGCGGGACAGATGAACACTGAAGCTTTCTTT.

The sample holds a few counts of this clonotype. The chain uses TRBV20-1 and TRBJ1-6; 8 nucleotides align to TRBD1. The V segment lost 0 bases and the J segment 2 bases; nucleotides outside the gene matches: 3. There are 16 residues in the CDR3. CDR1 and CDR2 from the germline V gene are DFQATT and SNEGSKA (reference sequence). The CDR3 DNA sequence: TGCAGTGCTAGAGACAGGGGGCACACCTATAATTCACCCCTCCACTTT. Translated: CSARDRGHTYNSPLHF.

J is TRBJ2-5 and V is TRBV14, with no clear D. Germline lookup yields CDR1 SGHDN and CDR2 FVKESK. CDR3 length: 15 amino acids. V was clipped by 0 bases and J by 1 base, with 9 bases between them. The CDR3 spells CASSQEGKGQETQYF. The DNA of the CDR3 is TGTGCCAGCAGCCAAGAAGGGAAGGGCCAAGAGACCCAGTACTTC.

In its sample, this clonotype was seen many times. The chain uses TRBV7-2 and TRBJ1-2; a possible D gene is TRBD1 (6 bases). With 1 base removed from V and 1 base from J, the gap between germline ends came to 7 bases. Per germline, CDR1 SGHTA and CDR2 FQGNSA. The CDR3 loop spans 14 amino acids. CDR3 in DNA: TGTGCCAGCAGCTTAGGAGGGGGTAACTATGGCTACACCTTC. Translating it yields CASSLGGGNYGYTF.

This clonotype was counted many times. The CDR3 loop reads CASSRVAAYGYTF. CDR3 nucleotides: TGTGCCAGCAGCCGTGTGGCTGCCTATGGCTACACCTTC. The chain has TRBV3-1 and TRBJ1-2; D is unresolved. This CDR3 contains 13 residues. V was shortened by 4 bases and J by 4 bases, with 10 bases between the two germline ends. The germline CDR1 and CDR2 sequences are LGHDT and YNNKEL (reference sequence).

This rearrangement joins TRBV2 to TRBJ2-7; a possible D gene is TRBD1 (6 bases). The CDR3 totals 13 residues. CDR1 and CDR2 from the germline V gene are SNHLY and FYNNEI. V gave up 11 bases and J gave up 6 bases, with 20 bases separating them. The CDR3 DNA follows: TGTGCCGGGAATCGCGCAGGGGCCACCGAGCAGTACTTC. It is translated as CAGNRAGATEQYF. The whole variable domain, filled in from reference TRBV2 and TRBJ2-7, reads EPEVTQTPSHQVTQMGQEVILRCVPISNHLYFYWYRQILGQKVEFLVSFYNNEISEKSEIFDDQFSVERPDGSNFTLKIRSTKLEDSAMYFCAGNRAGATEQYFGPGTRLTVT.

This clonotype turned up a few times. V and J are TRBV20-1 and TRBJ1-5; 8 nucleotides line up with TRBD1. The junction had 4 bases not matched to a gene; V was cut back by 1 base and J by 5 bases. The CDR3 runs 14 residues. In germline, CDR1 is DFQATT, CDR2 SNEGSKA (reference sequence). The CDR3 region has the DNA TGCAGTGCTAGAGGGGGACAGGCCTATCAGCCCCAGCATTTT. Translating gives CSARGGQAYQPQHF.

Written as DNA, the CDR3 is TGTGCCAGCAGTGAAGCGGGGGGCACCGGGGAGCTGTTTTTT. Translation: CASSEAGGTGELFF. The genes are TRBV25-1 and TRBJ2-2; 8 bases align to TRBD2. The junction had 0 bases not matched to a gene; V was cut back by 2 bases and J by 4 bases. Germline V gene lookup returns CDR1 MGHDK and CDR2 SYGVNS. The CDR3 sequence is 14 residues long.

This clonotype was detected only a few times. In DNA, the CDR3 is TGTGCCAGCAGTTACGGGTGGCGGGACTCCTACGAGCAGTACTTC. Translating it yields CASSYGWRDSYEQYF. This rearrangement joins TRBV6-6 to TRBJ2-7, with TRBD2 as a possible D gene (6 bases). Looked up from germline, CDR1 is MNHNY and CDR2 is SVGAGI (reference sequence). The V gene lost 2 bases and the J gene lost 0 bases, with 11 bases spanning the gap. This CDR3 has 15 residues.

The chain carries TRBV25-1 and TRBJ1-5; TRBD1 agrees at 8 bases. The V segment lost 4 bases and the J segment 6 bases; nucleotides outside the gene matches: 8. The CDR3 contains 15 residues. CDR1 is MGHDK and CDR2 is SYGVNS in the germline V gene. The CDR3 loop is CASSGTGKGGQPQHF. DNA of the CDR3: TGTGCCAGCAGTGGGACAGGGAAAGGGGGTCAGCCCCAGCATTTT.